A selection of T cell receptor beta chains follows, all from one sample in a study of identical twins. TCRdb ran MiXCR on the 5' RACE reads and lists one entry per CDR3 protein. Counted here are under 300,000 distinct CDR3 sequences, over 13% occurring once; the ten biggest clones make up around 9%. Sequenced input: memory (CD45RO+) T cells sorted from blood. Receptor source: a woman between 18 and 29 years old in good health. Each CDR3 is given with its conserved first and last residue. D genes are given only for firm matches. Not every row has a clone size; where given, it reads once, few, many or a size class.

v_gene	j_gene	len	d_gene	abundance	CDR3nt	CDR3aa
TRBV28	TRBJ1-1	14	.	.	TGTGCCAGCAGTTCCGGGACAACTCACGCTGAAGCTTTCTTT	CASSSGTTHAEAFF
TRBV29-1	TRBJ1-1	16	.	.	TGCAGCGTTGAGGGAGCCCCCGGGATACTTAACACTGAAGCTTTCTTT	CSVEGAPGILNTEAFF
TRBV2	TRBJ2-5	14	TRBD2	.	TGTGCCAGCAGTCCCGGACTAGCGCTGGGCACCCAGTACTTC	CASSPGLALGTQYF
TRBV25-1	TRBJ1-1	13	.	few	TGTGCCAGCGGCACCGGGACAACCCATGAAGCTTTCTTT	CASGTGTTHEAFF
TRBV5-1	TRBJ2-2	15	.	many	TGCGCCAGCAGCTTGGCCCCCCAAGGCACCGGGGAGCTGTTTTTT	CASSLAPQGTGELFF
TRBV6-2/TRBV6-3	TRBJ2-1	13	.	few	TGTGCCAGCAGCCCCACTGGAAGGCCGAAGCAGTTCTTC	CASSPTGRPKQFF
TRBV7-2	TRBJ2-3	14	TRBD1	many	TGTGCCAGCAGAGGGACAGTGAGCACAGATACGCAGTATTTT	CASRGTVSTDTQYF
TRBV12-3/TRBV12-4	TRBJ1-2	14	TRBD1	.	TGTGCCAGCACTGCGTCGGACAGGGGCTATGGCTACACCTTC	CASTASDRGYGYTF
TRBV14	TRBJ2-7	16	.	few	TGTGCCAGCAGCCCTGCCGGGGGCCCGGGGACCTACGAGCAGTACTTC	CASSPAGGPGTYEQYF
TRBV9	TRBJ1-3	14	TRBD1	.	TGTGCCAGCAGCCCAACAGGGGATGGAAACACCATATATTTT	CASSPTGDGNTIYF
TRBV12-3/TRBV12-4	TRBJ1-1	12	.	.	TGTGCCAGCAGTTACCGGACAGTGGAAGCTTTCTTT	CASSYRTVEAFF